The entry that follows covers one T cell receptor beta chain sequence. The target of this receptor is not known. No base quality values were provided; no much bigger clone lies one nucleotide off. The CDR3 starts with the cysteine, ends with the phenylalanine, and has 15 residues. Just the 45-base CDR3 DNA is kept, in frame starting at base 1. V trim: 1 base; J trim: 4 bases; unmatched bases: 4. CDR1 and CDR2 were assigned from the germline V gene as MDHEN and SYDVKM. This specimen comes from a study of shared clonotypes between healthy human individuals (dated by TCRdb to the early 2020s). The study in broad terms: The cohort comprised two women and a few men aged 18 to 49 years. Per donor, leukapheresis produced somewhere between about 0.8 and 9.5 billion PBMCs. To estimate repertoire size and how much clonotype sharing occurs between individuals, the study deeply sequenced the blood TCR repertoires of five healthy adults. To increase sequencing depth and limit assay-specific biases, TCR repertoire library preparation and sequencing were carried out by different laboratories using diverse techniques. For each donor, three plates each were used for CD4 naive and CD4 memory, two plates were used for CD8 naive, and one plate was used for CD8 memory.

CD8 naive samples consisted of CD45RO-negative cells that were positively selected for CCR7, yielding a CD45RA+CCR7+ population without TemRA cells. Healthy HIV-negative adults with no recently reported acute infections or vaccinations were included as donors. Every donor was a Caucasian adult residing in Nashville, Tennessee, USA. Blood was obtained by leukapheresis, after which PBMCs were separated by Ficoll-Histopaque density gradient centrifugation and cryopreserved in liquid nitrogen vapor phase. Analytical flow cytometry was used to check the purity and quantity of each magnetically sorted T cell population. Genomic DNA was isolated from every sorted fraction and measured by UV absorbance on a Nanodrop 2000c. TCR CDR3 regions were amplified from genomic DNA by multiplex PCR using the deep immunoSEQ assay. Genomic DNA extracted from each cell subset was distributed evenly over all wells of several immunoSEQ 96-well plates, and each plate served as one replicate. Each replicate PCR for sorted subsets received 150 to 250 ng genomic DNA, equal to roughly 29,000 T cell genomes. Purified libraries were measured with a Qubit 3.0 fluorometer, size-checked on a Bioanalyzer 2100, and measured again with the KAPA Library Quantification kit. Every immunoSEQ 96-well plate was sequenced on a dedicated single-read 150-cycle Illumina NextSeq 550 flow cell. The source study handled its data this way. Because the immunoSEQ output held only junctional sequences and lacked quality scores, the filtering could not match the filtering applied to full-length reads. Sequences were annotated with PyIR, a Python wrapper for IgBLAST v1.9, using IMGT germline references to assign V/J genes and CDR3. Reads with weak V/J assignments (E-value above 1e-6), missing CDR3, stop codons, out-of-frame junctions, or ambiguous translated residues were removed. V3J clonotypes were defined by identical inferred V gene, J gene, and CDR3 amino acid sequence. Percentage overlap between repertoires was computed as shared unique clonotypes divided by the size of the smaller repertoire. Three approaches were used to assess repertoire richness: RTK rarefaction, the Chao1 estimator, and Recon v2.1 estimates of unobserved clonotypes. Generation probabilities for all TCRbeta clonotypes obtained by the gDNA method from several donors were computed using OLGA. Sourced from immuneACCESS, this table was stored by TCRdb with only in-frame sequences that have V and J called. A share of the clones is absent; for the studies checked, an unresolved V gene accounts for under half, and the remainder has no known explanation. From that table come the V and J calls and clone size; the DNA was used to work out D and trimming. In all, the sample holds hundreds of thousands of clones, and approximately 95% of those were seen once. The top ten hold around 0.12% of the sample.

General findings and caveats noted by the study authors: Approximately 5% of naive CD4, roughly 3.6% of naive CD8, approximately 2.2% of memory CD4, and 0.35% to 0.5% of memory CD8 clonotypes were shared across a few donors. Compared with non-shared clonotypes, the clonotypes found in all four sorted-subset donors had higher generation probabilities. Larger estimated clonotype richness was generally found for naive subsets than for memory subsets. Pairwise subsampling led to the expectation that sequencing depth would affect the degree of clonotype sharing among donors. The genetic and exposure-history diversity represented was limited by the small number of donors. Sampling was limited to blood, and TCR repertoires in tissue likely differ from TCR repertoires in blood. Even with the large sequencing depth, rarefaction of the sorted-subset datasets indicated that sequencing was incomplete.

The rearranged chain carries TRBV28 and TRBJ2-1; 7 bases in between match TRBD2. The specimen sequenced was naive CD8+ T cells sorted from blood. Reading the label with the study, this specimen's cell subset or site is: CD45RA+CCR7+. This clonotype was obtained from a woman aged 25-40 years in good health. The DNA is TGTGCCAGCAGTTTATCAACGGGAGGTTACAATGAGCAGTTCTTC. It specifies CASSLSTGGYNEQFF. Beyond the CDR3, the reference TRBV28 and TRBJ2-1 genes provide the residues; the full variable domain reads: DVKVTQSSRYLVKRTGEKVFLECVQDMDHENMFWYRQDPGLGLRLIYFSYDVKMKEKGDIPEGYSVSREKKERFSLILESASTNQTSMYLCASSLSTGGYNEQFFGPGTRLTVL.